The 8 T cell receptor beta chains presented below share a single source sample, sequenced in a study of blood T cell repertoires in COVID-19. Sequencing was performed with immunoSEQ multiplex PCR; in TCRdb, only in-frame clones are kept and a portion is missing. The table shows approximately 33,000 clones, with roughly nine tenths occurring only once. Source material: peripheral blood. These receptors were taken from an older man with acute or convalescent COVID-19.

This clone was found once. V is TRBV24-1 and J is TRBJ2-5, with a possible D match to TRBD1 (6 bases). Trimming pared 5 bases from V and 4 bases from J, leaving 10 bases between. The CDR3 spans 13 residues. Per germline, CDR1 KGHDR and CDR2 SFDVKD. For the CDR3, the DNA is TGTGCCACCAGTGGGGACAAGTCAGAGACCCAGTACTTC. Amino acid sequence: CATSGDKSETQYF.

The rearrangement links TRBV5-1 to TRBJ1-2, with a tentative D call TRBD1 (5 bases). V was pared by 0 bases and J by 6 bases, with 9 bases between. Germline values: CDR1 SGHRS, CDR2 YFSETQ. The CDR3 is 13 residues long. CDR3 residues: CASSLAGDHGYTF. The CDR3 DNA reads TGCGCCAGCAGCTTGGCGGGGGACCATGGCTACACCTTC.

The chain uses TRBV7-2 and TRBJ1-5, with D perhaps matching TRBD1 (5 bases). V was pared by 2 bases and J by 3 bases, with 11 bases between. This CDR3 contains 15 residues. The germline CDR1 and CDR2 sequences are SGHTA and FQGNSA. The CDR3 nucleotides are TGTGCCAGCAGCTTACACCAGGGCAACAATCAGCCCCAGCATTTT. Its translation: CASSLHQGNNQPQHF. Complete variable domain (other parts from reference TRBV7-2 and TRBJ1-5): GAGVSQSPSNKVTEKGKDVELRCDPISGHTALYWYRQSLGQGLEFLIYFQGNSAPDKSGLPSDRFSAERTGGSVSTLTIQRTQQEDSAVYLCASSLHQGNNQPQHFGDGTRLSIL.

This clone has just one count. The chain combines TRBV5-8 with TRBJ1-5; 12 bases map to TRBD1. This CDR3 has 17 amino acids. The V and J ends lost 5 bases and 0 bases, in that order; junction bases with no gene match: 6. Germline V gene sequence: CDR1 SGHTS, CDR2 YDEGEE. The CDR3 reads CASSSGTGGNSNQPQHF. The DNA of the CDR3 is TGTGCCAGCAGTTCCGGGACAGGGGGCAATAGCAATCAGCCCCAGCATTTT.

This clone was detected once. The chain has TRBV28 and TRBJ2-1, with TRBD2 identical over 7 bases. Germline trimming cut 7 bases from V and 7 bases from J; bases unmatched to any gene: 10. The CDR3 loop spans 14 amino acids. Germline CDR1 and CDR2: MDHEN and SYDVKM. CDR3 in amino acids: CASNHKKGLNEQFF. The CDR3 DNA is TGTGCCAGCAACCACAAGAAGGGACTAAATGAGCAGTTCTTC.

The CDR3 is CATSRGLAGGPSQYF. In DNA form, the CDR3 reads TGTGCCACCAGCAGAGGACTAGCGGGAGGGCCTTCGCAGTATTTT. The genes are TRBV15 and TRBJ2-3; 14 bases are a match to TRBD2. This CDR3 spans 15 amino acids. V trimming: 1 base; J trimming: 10 bases; junction bases outside the gene matches: 4. The V gene's germline CDR1 is LNHNV and CDR2 YYDKDF (reference sequence).

V gene TRBV7-2 combines with J gene TRBJ1-6, with no clear D. CDR1 is SGHTA and CDR2 is FQGNSA in the germline V gene. Deletions cut 2 bases from V and 7 bases from J, with 6 bases between. CDR3 length: 13 amino acids. CDR3 in amino acids: CASSLTGNSPLHF. Here the CDR3 DNA reads TGTGCCAGCAGCTTAACCGGGAATTCACCCCTCCACTTT.

The chain employs TRBV28 and TRBJ2-5; TRBD2 might be the D (5 bases). CDR3 size: 15 residues. V was shortened by 2 bases and J by 0 bases, with 10 bases between the two germline ends. CDR1 is MDHEN and CDR2 is SYDVKM in the germline V gene. The CDR3 sequence is CASSLKGGYQETQYF. Here the CDR3 DNA reads TGTGCCAGCAGTTTAAAGGGCGGGTACCAAGAGACCCAGTACTTC.